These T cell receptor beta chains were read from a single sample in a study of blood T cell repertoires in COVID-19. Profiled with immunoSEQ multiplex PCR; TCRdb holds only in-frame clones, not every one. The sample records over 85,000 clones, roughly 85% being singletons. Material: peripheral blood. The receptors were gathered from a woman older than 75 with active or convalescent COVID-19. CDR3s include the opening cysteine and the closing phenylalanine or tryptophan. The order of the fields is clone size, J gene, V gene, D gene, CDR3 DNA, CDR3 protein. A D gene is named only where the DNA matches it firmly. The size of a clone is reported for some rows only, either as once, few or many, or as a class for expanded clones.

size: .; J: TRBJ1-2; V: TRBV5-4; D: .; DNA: TGTGCCAGCAGCTTGTGGGGCGACTATGGCTACACCTTC; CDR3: CASSLWGDYGYTF
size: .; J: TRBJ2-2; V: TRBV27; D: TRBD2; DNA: TGTGCCAGCAGTTTCTCTAGCGGGAGGGCCGGCACCGGGGAGCTGTTTTTT; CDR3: CASSFSSGRAGTGELFF
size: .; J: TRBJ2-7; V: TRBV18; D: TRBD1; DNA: TGTGCCAGCTCACCACGGACAGGGGGGTACGAGCAGTACTTC; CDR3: CASSPRTGGYEQYF
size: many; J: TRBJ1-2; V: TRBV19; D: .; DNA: TGTGCCAGTAGCGACGGGGGTAGGAAAGATTACAACTATGGCTACACCTTC; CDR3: CASSDGGRKDYNYGYTF
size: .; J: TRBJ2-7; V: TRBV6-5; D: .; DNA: TGTGCCAGCAAATTGCTCGTGCAGGGAACCTACGAGCAGTACTTC; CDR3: CASKLLVQGTYEQYF
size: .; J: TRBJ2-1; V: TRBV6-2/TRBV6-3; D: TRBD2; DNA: TGTGCCAGCAGTTACCGTCTAGCGGGAGTTTCCTACAATGAGCAGTTCTTC; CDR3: CASSYRLAGVSYNEQFF
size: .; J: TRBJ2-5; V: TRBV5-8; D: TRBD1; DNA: TGTGCCAGCAGCTTATTGAGGGGGCTCCAAGAGACCCAGTACTTC; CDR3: CASSLLRGLQETQYF
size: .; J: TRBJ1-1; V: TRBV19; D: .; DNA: TGTGCCAGTAGTATGATCGGGGGATCCACTGAAGCTTTCTTT; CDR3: CASSMIGGSTEAFF
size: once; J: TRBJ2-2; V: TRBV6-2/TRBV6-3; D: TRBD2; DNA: TGTGCCAGCAGTTCTCCGGGACTAGATAACACCGGGGAGCTGTTTTTT; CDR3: CASSSPGLDNTGELFF
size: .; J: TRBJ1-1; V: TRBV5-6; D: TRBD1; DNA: TGTGCCAGCAGCTTGGGTGGCAGGGGGGCCACTGAAGCTTTCTTT; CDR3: CASSLGGRGATEAFF
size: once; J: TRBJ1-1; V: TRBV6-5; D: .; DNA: TGTGCCAGCAGTTATGACAACATGAACACTGAAGCTTTCTTT; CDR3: CASSYDNMNTEAFF
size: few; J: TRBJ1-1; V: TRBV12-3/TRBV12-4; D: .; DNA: TGTGCCAGTAAATCGAATGCGGGGACTGAAGCTTTCTTT; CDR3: CASKSNAGTEAFF